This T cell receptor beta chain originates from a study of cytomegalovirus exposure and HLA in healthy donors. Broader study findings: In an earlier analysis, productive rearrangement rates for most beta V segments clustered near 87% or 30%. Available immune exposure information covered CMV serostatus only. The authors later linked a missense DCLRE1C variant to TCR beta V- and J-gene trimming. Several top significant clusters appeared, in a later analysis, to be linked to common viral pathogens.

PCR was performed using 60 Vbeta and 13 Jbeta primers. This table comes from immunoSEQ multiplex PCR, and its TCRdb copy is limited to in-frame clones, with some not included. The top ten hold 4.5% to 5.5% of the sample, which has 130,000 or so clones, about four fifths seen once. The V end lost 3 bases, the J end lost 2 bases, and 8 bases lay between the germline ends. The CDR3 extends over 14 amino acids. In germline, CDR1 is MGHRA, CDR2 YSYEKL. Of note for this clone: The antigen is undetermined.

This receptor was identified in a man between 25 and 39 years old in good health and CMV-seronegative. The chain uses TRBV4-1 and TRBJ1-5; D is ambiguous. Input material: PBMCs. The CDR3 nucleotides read TGCGCCAGCAGCCACCAGATCGGCAATCAGCCCCAGCATTTT. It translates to CASSHQIGNQPQHF.